This T cell receptor beta chain derives from a study of beta chain features in type 1 diabetes. On this clone: The antigen remains unidentified.

Investigators reverse transcribed all isolated RNA, so they sequenced expressed TCRB transcripts. Only in-frame clones appear in the TCRdb table, and some are missing; sequencing was by immunoSEQ multiplex PCR. In the table there are 250,000 to 300,000 clones, around 25% of which are singletons. Study conclusions and caveats: Across all four CD4+ subsets, people with type 1 diabetes showed modestly shorter TCRB CDR3s.

J gave up 0 bases and V 2 bases, and 5 bases lay outside the gene matches. This CDR3 has 16 residues. Per germline, CDR1 SGHTA and CDR2 FQGTGA. The chain joins TRBV7-3 to TRBJ2-3; 7 bases align to TRBD2. The TCR comes from a woman in her 30s with type 1 diabetes. Sequencing was carried out using naive CD4+ T cells from blood. CDR3 loop: CASSLGMRESTDTQYF. As DNA, the CDR3 is TGTGCCAGCAGCTTAGGCATGCGGGAGAGCACAGATACGCAGTATTTT.